The T cell receptor beta chain described here comes from a study of T cells in localized non-small cell lung cancer. This clone turned up a few times. Germline values: CDR1 DFQATT, CDR2 SNEGSKA (reference sequence). There are 11 residues in the CDR3. V shed 4 bases and J shed 7 bases, with 11 bases lying between them. Sequencing used immunoSEQ multiplex PCR; TCRdb keeps in-frame clones, though not all of them. The sample contains about 78,000 clones, roughly 86% of which appear only once. The V gene is TRBV20-1, the J gene TRBJ2-7; the D call may be TRBD1 or TRBD2 (6 bases each). The TCR sequence derives from a man aged 40 to 75 with stage I lung adenocarcinoma. Sequenced here: peripheral blood, sampled before any cancer treatment. The CDR3: CSAIGGGEQYF. CDR3 bases: TGCAGTGCTATTGGAGGGGGGGAGCAGTACTTC.